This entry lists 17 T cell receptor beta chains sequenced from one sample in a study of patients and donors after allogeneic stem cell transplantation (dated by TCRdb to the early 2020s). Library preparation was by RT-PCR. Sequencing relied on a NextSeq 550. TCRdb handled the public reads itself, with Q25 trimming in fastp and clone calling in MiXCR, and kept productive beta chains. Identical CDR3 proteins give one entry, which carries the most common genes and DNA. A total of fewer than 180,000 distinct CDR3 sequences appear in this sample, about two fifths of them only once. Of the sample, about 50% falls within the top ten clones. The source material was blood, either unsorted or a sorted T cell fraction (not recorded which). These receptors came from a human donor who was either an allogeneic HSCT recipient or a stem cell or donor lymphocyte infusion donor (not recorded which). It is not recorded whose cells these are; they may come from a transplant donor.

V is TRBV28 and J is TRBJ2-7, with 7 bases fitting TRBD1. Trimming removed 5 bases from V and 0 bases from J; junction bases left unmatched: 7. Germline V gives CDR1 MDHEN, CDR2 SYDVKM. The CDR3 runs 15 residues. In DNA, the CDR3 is TGTGCCAGCAGTGGGGTGGGACAGAGCTCCTACGAGCAGTACTTC. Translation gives CASSGVGQSSYEQYF.

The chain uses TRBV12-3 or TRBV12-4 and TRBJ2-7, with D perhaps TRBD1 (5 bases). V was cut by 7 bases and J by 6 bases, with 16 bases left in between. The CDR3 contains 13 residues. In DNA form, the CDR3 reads TGTGCCAGCACCGAAAACCAGGGATTCGAGCAGTACTTC. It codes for CASTENQGFEQYF.

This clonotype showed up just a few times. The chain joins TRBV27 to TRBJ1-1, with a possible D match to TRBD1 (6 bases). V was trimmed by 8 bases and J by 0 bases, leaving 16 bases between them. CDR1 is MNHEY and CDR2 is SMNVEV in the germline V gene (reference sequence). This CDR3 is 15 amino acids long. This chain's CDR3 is CASLGNRALNTEAFF. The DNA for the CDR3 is TGTGCCAGCCTTGGGAACAGGGCTCTGAACACTGAAGCTTTCTTT.

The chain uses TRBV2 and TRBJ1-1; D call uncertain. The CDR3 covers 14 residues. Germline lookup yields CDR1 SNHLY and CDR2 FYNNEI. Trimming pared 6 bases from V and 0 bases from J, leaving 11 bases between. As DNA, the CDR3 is TGTGCCAGCAGGGCGACTTCCATGAACACTGAAGCTTTCTTT. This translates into CASRATSMNTEAFF. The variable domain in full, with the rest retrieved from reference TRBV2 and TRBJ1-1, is EPEVTQTPSHQVTQMGQEVILRCVPISNHLYFYWYRQILGQKVEFLVSFYNNEISEKSEIFDDQFSVERPDGSNFTLKIRSTKLEDSAMYFCASRATSMNTEAFFGQGTRLTVV.

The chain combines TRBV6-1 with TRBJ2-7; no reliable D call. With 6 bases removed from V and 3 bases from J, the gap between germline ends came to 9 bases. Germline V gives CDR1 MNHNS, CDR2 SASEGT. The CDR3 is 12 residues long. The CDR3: CASRGSFYEQYV. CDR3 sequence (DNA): TGTGCCAGCAGGGGCAGCTTCTACGAGCAGTACGTC.

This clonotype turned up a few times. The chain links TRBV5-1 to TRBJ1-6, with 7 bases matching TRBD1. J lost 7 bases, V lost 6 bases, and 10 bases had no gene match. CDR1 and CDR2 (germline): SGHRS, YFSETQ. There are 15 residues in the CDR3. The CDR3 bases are TGCGCCAGCACCTTCACCTGGGACAGCAATTCACCCCTCCACTTT. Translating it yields CASTFTWDSNSPLHF.

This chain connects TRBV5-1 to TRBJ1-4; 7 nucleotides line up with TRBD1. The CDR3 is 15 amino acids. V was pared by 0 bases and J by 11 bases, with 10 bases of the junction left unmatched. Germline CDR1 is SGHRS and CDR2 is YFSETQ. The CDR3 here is CASSLATGRKDKLFF. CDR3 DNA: TGCGCCAGCAGCTTGGCGACAGGGAGGAAGGACAAACTGTTTTTT.

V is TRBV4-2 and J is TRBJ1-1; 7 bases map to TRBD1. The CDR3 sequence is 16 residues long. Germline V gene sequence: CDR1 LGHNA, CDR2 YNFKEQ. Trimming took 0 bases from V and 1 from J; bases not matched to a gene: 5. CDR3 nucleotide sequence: TGTGCCAGCAGCCAAGACTTAGGGGGCCCGAACACTGAAGCTTTCTTT. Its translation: CASSQDLGGPNTEAFF.

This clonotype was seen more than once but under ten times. In DNA, the CDR3 is TGTGCCAGCAGTTTACACCCATATAGCAATCAGCCCCAGCATTTT. This encodes CASSLHPYSNQPQHF. The chain links TRBV11-2 to TRBJ1-5, with D uncertain. Germline V CDR1 and CDR2: SGHAT, FQNNGV. The CDR3 is made up of 15 amino acids. Trimming took off 6 bases at V and 0 bases at J, with 12 bases between the two ends.

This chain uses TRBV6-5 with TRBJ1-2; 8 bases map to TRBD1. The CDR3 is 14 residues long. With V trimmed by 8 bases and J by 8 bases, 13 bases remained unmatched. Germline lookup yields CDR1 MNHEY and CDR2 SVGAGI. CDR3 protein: CASAPGTGGLGYTF. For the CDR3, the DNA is TGTGCCAGCGCCCCCGGGACAGGAGGCTTGGGCTACACCTTC.

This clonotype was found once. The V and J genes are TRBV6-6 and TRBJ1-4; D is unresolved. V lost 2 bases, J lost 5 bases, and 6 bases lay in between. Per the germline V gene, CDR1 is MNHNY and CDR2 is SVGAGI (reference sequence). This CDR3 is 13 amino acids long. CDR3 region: CASSYRSNEKLFF. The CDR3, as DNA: TGTGCCAGCAGTTACCGGTCGAATGAAAAACTGTTTTTT.

The CDR3 DNA is TGTGCCTGGAGTACCCTCCATACAGGGGGAAGCACTGAAGCTTTCTTT. Residues: CAWSTLHTGGSTEAFF. The rearrangement joins TRBV30 to TRBJ1-1; 8 bases agree with TRBD1. The V gene end was trimmed by 2 bases and the J gene end by 4 bases; junction bases not matched to a gene: 12. The germline gives CDR1 GTSNPN, CDR2 SVGIG (reference sequence). CDR3 length equals 16 residues.

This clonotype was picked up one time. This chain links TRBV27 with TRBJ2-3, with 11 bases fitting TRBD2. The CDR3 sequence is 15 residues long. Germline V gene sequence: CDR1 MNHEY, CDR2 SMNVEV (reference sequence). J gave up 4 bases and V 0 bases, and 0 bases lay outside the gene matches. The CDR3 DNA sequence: TGTGCCAGCAGTTTATCGACTAGCGGGGCAGATACGCAGTATTTT. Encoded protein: CASSLSTSGADTQYF.

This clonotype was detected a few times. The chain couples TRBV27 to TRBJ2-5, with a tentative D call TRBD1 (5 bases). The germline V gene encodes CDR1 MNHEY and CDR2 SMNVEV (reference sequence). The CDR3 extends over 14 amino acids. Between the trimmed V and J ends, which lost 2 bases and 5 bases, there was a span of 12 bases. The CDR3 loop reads CASSLGQGRETQYF. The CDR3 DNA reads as TGTGCCAGCAGTTTAGGGCAGGGCCGCGAGACCCAGTACTTC.

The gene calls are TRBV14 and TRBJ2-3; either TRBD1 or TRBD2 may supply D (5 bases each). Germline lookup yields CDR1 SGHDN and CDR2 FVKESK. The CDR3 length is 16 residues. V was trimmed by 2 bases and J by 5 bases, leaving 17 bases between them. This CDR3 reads CASSQRLARTRDTQYF. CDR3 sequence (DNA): TGTGCCAGCAGCCAACGTCTAGCCAGGACAAGAGATACGCAGTATTTT.

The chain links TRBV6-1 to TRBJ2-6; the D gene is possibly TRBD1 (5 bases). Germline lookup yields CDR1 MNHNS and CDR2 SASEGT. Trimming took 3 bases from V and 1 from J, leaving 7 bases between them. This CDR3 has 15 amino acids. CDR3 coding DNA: TGTGCCAGCAGTGACCAGGGTTCTGGGGCCAACGTCCTGACTTTC. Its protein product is CASSDQGSGANVLTF.

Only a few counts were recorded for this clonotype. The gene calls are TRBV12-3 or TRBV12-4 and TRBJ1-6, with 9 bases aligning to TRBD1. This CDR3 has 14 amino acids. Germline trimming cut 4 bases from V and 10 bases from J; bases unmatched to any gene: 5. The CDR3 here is CASSSRQGVSPLHF. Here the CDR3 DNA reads TGTGCCAGCAGTTCGCGACAGGGGGTATCACCCCTCCACTTT.